Here is one TCR beta chain with its context. This record belongs to a study of shared clonotypes between healthy human individuals. Whole-study context: Three CD4 naive, three CD4 memory, two CD8 naive and one CD8 memory plate were used per donor.

V lost 4 bases and J lost 1, with 22 bases in between. Looked up from germline, CDR1 is SGHDN and CDR2 is FVKESK. This CDR3 has 18 amino acids. Method: immunoSEQ multiplex PCR; TCRdb's copy keeps in-frame clones and lacks some. The sample lists 900,000 to 1,200,000 clones; more than 75% were seen once. The source of this sequence is a man younger than 30 in good health. Some clones in this sample may be carry-over from other donors' samples. Sequencing input: memory CD4+ T cells from PBMCs. Regarding subset: CD45RA-negative fraction. The rearrangement uses TRBV14 and TRBJ1-1; D gene unclear. CDR3 amino acids: CASSLTKVQSGRNTEAFF. The CDR3 DNA is TGTGCCAGCAGCCTCACTAAAGTTCAGTCGGGTAGGAACACTGAAGCTTTCTTT.